This T cell receptor (beta chain) was retrieved from a study of cytomegalovirus exposure and HLA in healthy donors. The V gene lost 0 bases and the J gene lost 5 bases, with 8 bases spanning the gap. The CDR3 has 13 amino acids. Germline lookup yields CDR1 SGHKS and CDR2 YYEKEE (reference sequence). Study observations and caveats: Roughly uniform sequencing depth across donors was assumed, possibly incorrectly.

As for this clone: Its antigen is as yet unknown.

With 60 Vbeta and 13 Jbeta primers, the PCR was carried out. Only in-frame clones appear in the TCRdb table, and some are missing; sequencing was by immunoSEQ multiplex PCR. Among 120,000 or so clones listed, approximately 75% were seen once. The chain is built from TRBV5-5 and TRBJ2-5, with D possibly matching TRBD2 (6 bases). This TCR was sampled from a man younger than 45 in good health and CMV-seronegative. Sequencing used PBMCs. The DNA for the CDR3 is TGTGCCAGCAGCTTGGGACTAGGGGAGACCCAGTACTTC. Residues: CASSLGLGETQYF.